This T cell receptor (beta chain) was sequenced during a study of blood T cell repertoires in COVID-19. Overall study context: The cDNA or gDNA used as material had been derived from T cells, B-cell-depleted T cells, or PBMCs.

Germline V gene lookup returns CDR1 LNHDA and CDR2 SQIVND (reference sequence). The CDR3 spans 16 residues. J gave up 2 bases and V 4 bases, and 7 bases lay outside the gene matches. Study processing details: Using reference gene primer amplification, nucleated cell counts were estimated. The table came from immunoSEQ multiplex PCR; TCRdb's copy has only in-frame clones and leaves some out. The DNA was the basis for D and trimming; V, J and clone size are from that table. In the table there are over 300,000 clones, around 88% of which are singletons. Sequenced material: peripheral blood. The origin of this receptor is a woman in her fifties or sixties with acute or convalescent COVID-19. V gene TRBV19 combines with J gene TRBJ2-5; TRBD2 matches at 10 bases. CDR3 sequence: CASSTGGSGRQETQYF. CDR3 bases: TGTGCCAGTAGTACCGGAGGTAGCGGGAGGCAAGAGACCCAGTACTTC.